This passage covers 3 T cell receptor beta chains from one sample sequenced in a study of T cells after yellow fever vaccination. TCRdb re-derived calls from the 5' RACE reads in MiXCR, one entry per CDR3 protein. The sample consists of 40,000 or so distinct CDR3 sequences, 6.8% of them appearing once. The specimen comprised CD8+ T cells not binding an NS4B(214-222) dextramer, sorted from PBMCs, sampled 45 days after the yellow fever booster vaccination. The source is a man aged 25-40 years who received the YFV17D yellow fever vaccine.

V is TRBV6-2 or TRBV6-3 and J is TRBJ1-1, with D unresolved. V was cut by 7 bases and J by 0 bases, with 9 bases left in between. The CDR3 runs 13 residues. The germline CDR1 and CDR2 sequences are MNHEY and SVGEGT. As DNA, the CDR3 is TGTGCCAGCATCCCAGGCATGAACACTGAAGCTTTCTTT. Its protein product is CASIPGMNTEAFF.

This clonotype was detected many times. V is TRBV5-6 and J is TRBJ2-5; TRBD1 is a possible D gene (7 bases). Germline V gene data show CDR1 as SGHDT and CDR2 as YYEEEE. The CDR3 extends over 21 amino acids. Trimming left V 3 bases short and J 0 bases short, with 30 bases between. The chain's CDR3 is CASSWRQGNLLAEMYQETQYF. The CDR3 DNA reads as TGTGCCAGCAGCTGGAGACAGGGAAACCTACTAGCCGAGATGTACCAAGAGACCCAGTACTTC.

This clonotype came up many times. The chain links TRBV11-2 to TRBJ2-7; D not resolved. Germline CDR1 reads SGHAT; CDR2 reads FQNNGV. Trimming removed 5 bases at V and 7 bases at J, with 9 bases between. The CDR3 has 11 residues. DNA for the CDR3: TGTGCCAGCAGCCACGCTTGGGAGCAGTACTTC. Encoded protein: CASSHAWEQYF.